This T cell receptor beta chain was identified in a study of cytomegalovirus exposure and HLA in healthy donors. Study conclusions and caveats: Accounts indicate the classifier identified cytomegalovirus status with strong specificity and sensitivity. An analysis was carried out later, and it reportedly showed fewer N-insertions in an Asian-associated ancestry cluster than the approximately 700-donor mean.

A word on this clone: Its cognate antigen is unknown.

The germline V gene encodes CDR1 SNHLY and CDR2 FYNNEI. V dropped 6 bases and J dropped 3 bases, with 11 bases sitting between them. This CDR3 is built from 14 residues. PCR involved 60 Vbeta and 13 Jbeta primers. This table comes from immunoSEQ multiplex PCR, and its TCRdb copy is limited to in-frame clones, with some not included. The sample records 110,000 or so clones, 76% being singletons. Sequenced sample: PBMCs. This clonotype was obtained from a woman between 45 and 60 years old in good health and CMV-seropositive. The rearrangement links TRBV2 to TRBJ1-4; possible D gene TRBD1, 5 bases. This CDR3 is CASSFGGANEKLFF. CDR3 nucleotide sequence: TGTGCCAGCAGCTTCGGGGGAGCTAATGAAAAACTGTTTTTT.